This T cell receptor (beta chain) was retrieved from a study of cytomegalovirus exposure and HLA in healthy donors. Study-wide points: The classifier, whose performance was assessed in both the original and validation cohorts, reportedly diagnosed cytomegalovirus status with high specificity and sensitivity. Among TCR beta chains, those listed as cytomegalovirus-associated numbered some 170.

Germline CDR1 is SEHNR and CDR2 is FQNEAQ (reference sequence). CDR3 size: 11 residues. The PCR was carried out with 60 Vbeta primers and 13 Jbeta primers. Here immunoSEQ multiplex PCR was the method, and the copy in TCRdb shows in-frame clones only, minus some. The sample carries about 90,000 clones, around 69% recorded once. Details on this clone: Antigen unknown. One junction end does not reproduce the germline sequence, and a read error may be involved.

The sample was PBMCs. The source of this sequence is a man between 25 and 39 years old in good health and CMV-seronegative. The chain employs TRBV7-9 and TRBJ2-1; 8 positions agree with TRBD2. The CDR3 nucleotides read TGTTCCAGCACTAGCGGTCATGAGCAGTTCTTC. Translating gives CSSTSGHEQFF.